The present TCR beta chain was sequenced within a study of T cell repertoires in cytomegalovirus infection. Across the whole study: HLA-B-restricted CMV epitopes that are well studied, plus recently identified HLA-C-restricted ones, were used by the study.

This clonotype was detected a few times. What it binds is not known. This CDR3 spans 12 amino acids. Germline CDR1 is MGHDK and CDR2 is SYGVNS. V was trimmed by 5 bases and J by 0 bases, leaving 5 bases between them. TCRdb passed the reads through MiXCR, listing each CDR3 protein once. Among about 89,000 distinct CDR3 sequences listed, 25% to 30% were seen once. This chain connects TRBV25-1 to TRBJ2-7; D gene ambiguous. This TCR was sampled from a human donor in good health (CMV status not recorded). Some clones in this sample may be carry-over from other donors' samples. The sample was CD8+ T cells from cultured PBMCs, taken from culture after CMV antigen stimulation. The CDR3 bases are TGTGCCAGCAGTCTCAACTCCTACGAGCAGTACTTC. It is translated as CASSLNSYEQYF.